These 6 T cell receptor beta chains came from one sample sequenced in a study of post-analysis software for immune sequencing data. General study results and limits: TRBV5-6, TRBV5-1 and TRBV20-1 were among roughly five TRBV segments more frequent in patients than controls.

Which antigens these TCRs recognize remains unknown. cDNA libraries of TCR beta carried unique molecular identifiers. TCRdb called the PCR reads again in MiXCR, with one record for every CDR3 protein. The data contain roughly 800,000 distinct CDR3 sequences, 30% of them singletons. The sequenced sample was blood. These receptors came from a girl under 18 with multiple sclerosis.

The sample holds a few counts of this clonotype. The chain joins TRBV25-1 to TRBJ2-1; D may be TRBD2 (6 bases). The V gene lost 6 bases and the J gene lost 2 bases, with 11 bases spanning the gap. The length of the CDR3 is 14 residues. Germline loops: CDR1 MGHDK, CDR2 SYGVNS. The CDR3 here is CASRTERAYNEQFF. CDR3 sequence (DNA): TGTGCCAGCAGGACTGAGCGGGCCTACAATGAGCAGTTCTTC.

This clonotype has just a few counts. CDR3 loop: CATSAPREQETQYF. Written as DNA, the CDR3 is TGTGCCACCAGTGCACCCAGGGAACAAGAGACCCAGTACTTC. The chain has TRBV24-1 and TRBJ2-5; D is possibly TRBD1 (5 bases). The V gene's germline CDR1 is KGHDR and CDR2 SFDVKD. Trimming removed 5 bases from V and 2 bases from J, with 11 bases in between. CDR3 length: 14 residues.

The chain couples TRBV6-6 to TRBJ2-3; D is possibly TRBD2 (6 bases). This CDR3 region has 17 residues. V was cut by 2 bases and J by 6 bases, with 21 bases left in between. CDR1 and CDR2 from the germline V gene are MNHNY and SVGAGI (reference sequence). In nucleotides, the CDR3 is TGTGCCAGCAGTTACAATCGGAGGGAATTGTCTGCTGATACGCAGTATTTT. Protein product: CASSYNRRELSADTQYF.

V and J are TRBV13 and TRBJ1-4; D gene unclear. This CDR3 region has 13 residues. Trimming pared 5 bases from V and 4 bases from J, leaving 8 bases between. The germline V gene encodes CDR1 PRHDT and CDR2 FYEKMQ (reference sequence). In DNA, the CDR3 is TGTGCCAGCAGCCGCGGGGATAATGAAAAACTGTTTTTT. Encoded protein: CASSRGDNEKLFF.

Points on this clonotype: Relative to the germline gene, one junction end is altered; a read error may explain this. The V and J genes are TRBV7-7 and TRBJ2-1; 11 bases fit TRBD1. Germline V gives CDR1 SSHAT, CDR2 FNYEAQ (reference sequence). The length of the CDR3 is 16 residues. CDR3 protein: CASSRNPGQGGNEQFF. The CDR3 bases are TGTGCTAGCAGCCGTAACCCGGGACAGGGGGGAAATGAGCAGTTCTTC.

This clonotype was observed a handful of times. This chain links TRBV2 with TRBJ1-1; 8 positions agree with TRBD1. The CDR3 totals 16 residues. V dropped 8 bases and J dropped 1; count of bases not matched to a gene: 12. The V gene's germline CDR1 is SNHLY and CDR2 FYNNEI. DNA for the CDR3: TGTGCCAGCCCCCCGCCCGGACAGGGAAGGAACACTGAAGCTTTCTTT. Its protein product is CASPPPGQGRNTEAFF.